Listed below are T cell receptor beta chains from one sample, sequenced in a study of cytomegalovirus exposure and HLA in healthy donors. Sequenced by immunoSEQ multiplex PCR; TCRdb stores in-frame clones only, minus some. The data contain some 200,000 clones, about 74% of them singletons. Material: PBMCs. Receptors originate from a man between 35 and 55 years old in good health and CMV-seronegative. The CDR3 runs from the conserved cysteine through the conserved F or W. The D gene is left open where the match is weak. Clone size appears in some rows only: once, few, many, or a class for an expanded clone.

>-|TRBJ2-7|TRBD2|TRBV2
TGTGCCATCCGCGGTAGCGGGAACTACGAGCAGTACTTC
CAIRGSGNYEQYF
>-|TRBJ1-6|-|TRBV6-6
TGTGCCAGCACCAAGGAAGGGGCCTATAATTCACCCCTCCACTTT
CASTKEGAYNSPLHF
>once|TRBJ2-1|-|TRBV18
TGTGCCAGCTCACCGGGGCTGGATGAGCAGTTCTTC
CASSPGLDEQFF
>-|TRBJ2-7|-|TRBV20-1
TGCAGTGTGACGGGATCCTACGAGCAGTACTTC
CSVTGSYEQYF
>-|TRBJ2-7|-|TRBV9
TGTGCCAGCAGCGTAGACCGGACAAGAGGAGGGGAGCAGTACTTC
CASSVDRTRGGEQYF
>once|TRBJ2-7|TRBD1|TRBV6-1
TGTGCCAGCAGTTTGACAGGGTACGAGCAGTACTTC
CASSLTGYEQYF
>-|TRBJ1-2|TRBD1|TRBV7-2
TGTGCCAGCAGCTCTGGGGACAGGTTTAACTATGGCTACACCTTC
CASSSGDRFNYGYTF
>-|TRBJ2-7|-|TRBV7-9
TGTTCCAGCAGCTTAGACGCCCGGGGATTGAGTTACGAGCAGTACTTC
CSSSLDARGLSYEQYF
>-|TRBJ1-6|TRBD1|TRBV7-8
TGTGCCAGCAGCGCACGGACAGGGCTTAATTCACCCCTCCACTTT
CASSARTGLNSPLHF
>-|TRBJ2-1|-|TRBV6-6
TGTGCCAGCAGTTACTCGTTAGCGGACTCCTACAATGAGCAGTTCTTC
CASSYSLADSYNEQFF
>-|TRBJ1-5|TRBD1|TRBV15
TGTGCCACCAGCAGTGGACAGGGCATCAGCAATCAGCCCCAGCATTTT
CATSSGQGISNQPQHF
>-|TRBJ1-5|-|TRBV30
TGTGCCTGGAGTGGCAGGCACAATCAGCCCCAGCATTTT
CAWSGRHNQPQHF
>once|TRBJ1-1|-|TRBV7-6
TGTGCCAGCAGCTTAGGGTCGAGCACTGAAGCTTTCTTT
CASSLGSSTEAFF
>-|TRBJ2-7|-|TRBV18
TGTGCCAGCTCACCGCCCGACAGCTACGAGCAGTACTTC
CASSPPDSYEQYF
>once|TRBJ1-2|-|TRBV28
TGTGCCAGCAGTTTTGAGGTTTTTAACTATGGCTACACCTTC
CASSFEVFNYGYTF
>-|TRBJ2-7|-|TRBV30
TGTGCCTGGAGTCCCGGGGCAGGGAGGAACGAGCAGTACTTC
CAWSPGAGRNEQYF
>-|TRBJ1-5|TRBD1|TRBV4-1
TGCGCCAGCAGCCCTGTATGGGGACAGGGCAATCAGCCCCAGCATTTT
CASSPVWGQGNQPQHF
>-|TRBJ2-3|-|TRBV14
TGTGCCAGCAGCCAAGATCCGGTTCTCACAGATACGCAGTATTTT
CASSQDPVLTDTQYF
>-|TRBJ2-3|-|TRBV7-9
TGTGCCAGCAGCTTGGAGAACACAGATACGCAGTATTTT
CASSLENTDTQYF
>-|TRBJ2-1|TRBD1|TRBV5-1
TGCGCCAGCAGCCGGGACAGGGCCTATGAGCAGTTCTTC
CASSRDRAYEQFF
>-|TRBJ2-1|TRBD2|TRBV18
TGTGCCAGCTCACCACCGGGAGCGGGGGGTAACAATGAGCAGTTCTTC
CASSPPGAGGNNEQFF
>-|TRBJ1-5|-|TRBV6-6
TGTGCCAGCAGTCAAAAGGGAGAGAATCAGCCCCAGCATTTT
CASSQKGENQPQHF
>few|TRBJ2-2|TRBD1|TRBV19
TGTGCCAGTAGTGGGCGGTTAAGGGGGCGAACCGGGGAGCTGTTTTTT
CASSGRLRGRTGELFF
>-|TRBJ2-1|TRBD1|TRBV29-1
TGCAGCGTTGAGGGGGAGACAGGGGGTAGGAAGCAGTTCTTC
CSVEGETGGRKQFF
>-|TRBJ1-3|TRBD1|TRBV6-6
TGTGCCAGCACCACAGGACAGGGGGCTGGAAACACCATATATTTT
CASTTGQGAGNTIYF
>-|TRBJ2-2|-|TRBV9
TGTGCCAGCAGCGTTCAGGAGGGACCCAACACCGGGGAGCTGTTTTTT
CASSVQEGPNTGELFF